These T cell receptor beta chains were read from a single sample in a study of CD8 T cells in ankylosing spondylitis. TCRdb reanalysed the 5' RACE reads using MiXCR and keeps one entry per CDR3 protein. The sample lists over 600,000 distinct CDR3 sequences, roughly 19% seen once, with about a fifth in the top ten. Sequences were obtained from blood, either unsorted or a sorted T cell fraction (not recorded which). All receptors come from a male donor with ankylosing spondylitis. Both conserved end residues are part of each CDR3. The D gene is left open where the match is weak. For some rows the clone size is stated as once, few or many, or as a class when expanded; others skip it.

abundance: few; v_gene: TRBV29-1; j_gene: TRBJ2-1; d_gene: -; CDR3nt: TGCAGCGTGACCCGCCGGGAGGAGCAGTTCTTC; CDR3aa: CSVTRREEQFF
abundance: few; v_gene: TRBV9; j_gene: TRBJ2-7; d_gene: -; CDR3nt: TGTGCCAGCAGCGTAGGAGGGAACTACGAGCAGTACTTC; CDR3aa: CASSVGGNYEQYF
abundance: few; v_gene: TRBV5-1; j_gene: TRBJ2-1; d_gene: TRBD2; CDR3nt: TGCGCCAGCAGCTTGGAGGCTAGCGGGATCTATGAGCAGTTCTTC; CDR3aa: CASSLEASGIYEQFF
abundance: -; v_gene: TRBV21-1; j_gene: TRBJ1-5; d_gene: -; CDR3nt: TGTGCCAGCAGCAATGGGGCAGGGGAGGGCCTGTATAGCAATCAGCCCCAGCATTTT; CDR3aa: CASSNGAGEGLYSNQPQHF
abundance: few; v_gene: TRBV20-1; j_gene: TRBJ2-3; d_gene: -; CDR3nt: TGCAGTGCTAGAGAGCGGAGCACAGATACGCAGTATTTT; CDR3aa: CSARERSTDTQYF
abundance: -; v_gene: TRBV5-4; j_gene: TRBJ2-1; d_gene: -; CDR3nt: TGTGCCATCAGCCCGGACCACCCCTACAATGAGCAGTTCTTC; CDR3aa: CAISPDHPYNEQFF
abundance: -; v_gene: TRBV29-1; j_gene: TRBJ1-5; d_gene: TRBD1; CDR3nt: TGCAGCGTTCTCGGACAGGGTCCCAATCAGCCCCAGCATTTT; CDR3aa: CSVLGQGPNQPQHF
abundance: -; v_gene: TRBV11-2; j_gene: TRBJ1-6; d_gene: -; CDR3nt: TGTGCCAGCAGCAGCGGAGGGGGGGCCCTCCCATCACCCCTCCACTTT; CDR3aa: CASSSGGGALPSPLHF
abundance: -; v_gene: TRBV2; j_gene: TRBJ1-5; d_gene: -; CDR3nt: TGTGCCAGCAGGGCAGACAGCAGCAATCAGCCCCAGCATTTT; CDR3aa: CASRADSSNQPQHF
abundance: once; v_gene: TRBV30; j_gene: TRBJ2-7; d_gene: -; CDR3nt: TGTGCCTGGACACCTGGGGGGCGCTACGAGCAGTACTTC; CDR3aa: CAWTPGGRYEQYF
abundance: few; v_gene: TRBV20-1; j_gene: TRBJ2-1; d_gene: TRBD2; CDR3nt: TGCAGTGCTAGAGTCCCTAGCGGGAGGTCCAATGAGCAGTTCTTC; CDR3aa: CSARVPSGRSNEQFF
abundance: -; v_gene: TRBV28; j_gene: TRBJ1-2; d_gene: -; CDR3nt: TGTGCCAGCAGTCCTCCGGACAGAAGTGGCTACACCTTC; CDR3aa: CASSPPDRSGYTF
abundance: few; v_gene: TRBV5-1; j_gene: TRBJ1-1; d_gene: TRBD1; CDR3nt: TGCGCCAGCAGCGCCTGGGAGGGGGCGGCTGAAGCTTTCTTT; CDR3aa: CASSAWEGAAEAFF
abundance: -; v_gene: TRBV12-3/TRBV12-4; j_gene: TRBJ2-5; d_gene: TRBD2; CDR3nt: TGTGCCAGCACTCAACTAGCGGGGGGTCCCGCGGAGACCCAGTACTTC; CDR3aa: CASTQLAGGPAETQYF
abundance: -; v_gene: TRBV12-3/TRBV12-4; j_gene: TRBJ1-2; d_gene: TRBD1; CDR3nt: TGTGCCAGCAGTTCACAGGGGCCTCTCTATGGCTACACCTTC; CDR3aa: CASSSQGPLYGYTF
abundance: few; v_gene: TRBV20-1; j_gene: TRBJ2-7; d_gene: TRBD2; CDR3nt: TGCAGTGCTAGAGATCTCCTAGCGGGAGCCGGTCACGAGCAGTACTTC; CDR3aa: CSARDLLAGAGHEQYF
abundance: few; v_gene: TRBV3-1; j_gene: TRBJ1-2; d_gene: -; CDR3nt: TGTGCCAGCAGCCGATTCGGGAACTATGGCTACACCTTC; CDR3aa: CASSRFGNYGYTF
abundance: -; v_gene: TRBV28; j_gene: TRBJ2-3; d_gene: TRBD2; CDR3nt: TGTGCCAGCAGCACCGCGAGCGGGAGTGGAGATACGCAGTATTTT; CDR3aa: CASSTASGSGDTQYF
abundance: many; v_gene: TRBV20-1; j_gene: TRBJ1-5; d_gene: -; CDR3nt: TGCAGTGCTCGGCGGACAGACAGTAGCAATCAGCCCCAGCATTTT; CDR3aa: CSARRTDSSNQPQHF
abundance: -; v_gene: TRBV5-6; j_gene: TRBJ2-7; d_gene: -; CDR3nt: TGTGCCAGCAGCTTGGCCTTTAGTTACGGCTACGAGCAGTACTTC; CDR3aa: CASSLAFSYGYEQYF
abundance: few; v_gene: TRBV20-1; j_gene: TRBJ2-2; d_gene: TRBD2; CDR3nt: TGCAGTGCGGTAGCGGGAGGGAGGACCGGGGAGCTGTTTTTT; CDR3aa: CSAVAGGRTGELFF
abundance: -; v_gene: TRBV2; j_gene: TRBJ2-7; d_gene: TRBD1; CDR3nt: TGTGCCAGCACTACGACAGGGGGGGGACAGTACTTC; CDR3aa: CASTTTGGGQYF
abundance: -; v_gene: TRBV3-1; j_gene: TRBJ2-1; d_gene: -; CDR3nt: TGTGCCAGCAGCCAGGGCTGGGGTGACGGGAGCTCCTACAATGAGCAGTTCTTC; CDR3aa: CASSQGWGDGSSYNEQFF
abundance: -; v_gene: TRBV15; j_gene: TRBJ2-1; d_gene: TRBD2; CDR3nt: TGTGCCACCAGCAGGGGACCATACATCCCGGACGCGGGGGTTTGGCAGTTCTTC; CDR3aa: CATSRGPYIPDAGVWQFF
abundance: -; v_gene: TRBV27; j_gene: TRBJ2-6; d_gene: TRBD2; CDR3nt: TGTGCCAGCAGTTTAACTAGCGGGGGCTACTCTGGGGCCAACGTCCTGACTTTC; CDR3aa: CASSLTSGGYSGANVLTF
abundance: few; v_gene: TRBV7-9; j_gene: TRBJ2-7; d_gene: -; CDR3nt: TGTGCCAGCAGCCCCCTCCGGGACAACCACCTCGACGAGCAGTACTTC; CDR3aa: CASSPLRDNHLDEQYF
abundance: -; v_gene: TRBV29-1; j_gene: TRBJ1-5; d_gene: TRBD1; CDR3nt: TGCAGCGTAGCCGGGACAGATAGCAATCAGCCCCAGCATTTT; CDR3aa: CSVAGTDSNQPQHF
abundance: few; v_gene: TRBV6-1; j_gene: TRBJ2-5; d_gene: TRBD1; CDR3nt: TGTGCCAGCAGCCGACCTGGGACAGCCCAAGAGACCCAGTACTTC; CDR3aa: CASSRPGTAQETQYF
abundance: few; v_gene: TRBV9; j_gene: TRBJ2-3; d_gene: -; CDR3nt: TGTGCCAGCAGCGTAGGAGGCCAGGACTGGGCTCCCACAGATACGCAGTATTTT; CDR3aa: CASSVGGQDWAPTDTQYF
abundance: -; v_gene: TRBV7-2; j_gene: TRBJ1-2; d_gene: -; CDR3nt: TGTGCCAGCAGCCCCGGGCCAGGGGTTGAGGGCTACACCTTC; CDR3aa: CASSPGPGVEGYTF
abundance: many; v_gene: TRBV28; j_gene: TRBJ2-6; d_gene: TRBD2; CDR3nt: TGTGCCAGCAGTCAAGGGACTAGCGGGTCTGGGGCCAACGTCCTGACTTTC; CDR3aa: CASSQGTSGSGANVLTF
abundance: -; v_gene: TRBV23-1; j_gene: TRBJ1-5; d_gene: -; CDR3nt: TGCGCCAGCAGGCGGGTAGGAGGCAATCAGCCCCAGCATTTT; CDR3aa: CASRRVGGNQPQHF
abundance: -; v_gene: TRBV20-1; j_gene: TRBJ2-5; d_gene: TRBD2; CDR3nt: TGCAGTGCTCTCCCCCCCACGACTAGCGGGTACCAAGAGACCCAGTACTTC; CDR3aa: CSALPPTTSGYQETQYF
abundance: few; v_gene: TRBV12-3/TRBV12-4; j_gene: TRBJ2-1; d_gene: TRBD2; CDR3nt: TGTGCCAGCAGTTTAGGGACTAGCGGGCCCAATGAGCAGTTCTTC; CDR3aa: CASSLGTSGPNEQFF
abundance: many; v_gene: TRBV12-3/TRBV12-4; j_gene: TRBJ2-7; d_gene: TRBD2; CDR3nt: TGTGCCAGCAGTGCCGACCTAGCGGGAGGGATCAAGCAGTACTTC; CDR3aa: CASSADLAGGIKQYF
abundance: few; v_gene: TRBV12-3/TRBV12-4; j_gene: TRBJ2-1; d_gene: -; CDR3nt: TGTGCCAGCAGCCTGCCCCCCGAGGATGAGCAGTTCTTC; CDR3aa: CASSLPPEDEQFF
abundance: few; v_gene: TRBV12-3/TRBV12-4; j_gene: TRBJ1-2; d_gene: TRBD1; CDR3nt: TGTGCCAGCAGTTTTCTTGGGGCAGGGGGTTCCTATGGCTACACCTTC; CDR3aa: CASSFLGAGGSYGYTF
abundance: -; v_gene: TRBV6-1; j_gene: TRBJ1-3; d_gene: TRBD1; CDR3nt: TGTGCCAGCAGTGAAGCTACAGGGGAAGCAAACACCATATATTTT; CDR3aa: CASSEATGEANTIYF
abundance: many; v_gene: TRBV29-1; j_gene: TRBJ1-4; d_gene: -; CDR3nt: TGCAGCGTTGAAAGTAGGGACGCGACTAATGAAAAACTGTTTTTT; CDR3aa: CSVESRDATNEKLFF
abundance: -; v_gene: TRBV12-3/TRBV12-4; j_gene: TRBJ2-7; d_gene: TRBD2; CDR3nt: TGTGCCAGCACGGCGGGAGGGCCCGACAAGTACTTC; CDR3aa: CASTAGGPDKYF
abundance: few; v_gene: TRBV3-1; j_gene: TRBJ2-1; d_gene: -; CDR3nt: TGTGCCAGCAGGAAGGGTCTAATCTACAATGAGCAGTTCTTC; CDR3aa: CASRKGLIYNEQFF
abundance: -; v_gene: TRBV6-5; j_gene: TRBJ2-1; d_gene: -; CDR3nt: TGTGCCAGCAGTTACTCGAGTGGTTGGCTAGACTACAATGAGCAGTTCTTC; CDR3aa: CASSYSSGWLDYNEQFF
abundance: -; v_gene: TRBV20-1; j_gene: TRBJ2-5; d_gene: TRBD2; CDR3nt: TGCAGTGCCTCTGGGACTAGCGGGGATCAAGAGACCCAGTACTTC; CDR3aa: CSASGTSGDQETQYF
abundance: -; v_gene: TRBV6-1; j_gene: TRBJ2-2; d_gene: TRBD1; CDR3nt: TGTGCCAGCGCTCCCGGGACAGGGATCGGGGAGCTGTTTTTT; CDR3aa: CASAPGTGIGELFF
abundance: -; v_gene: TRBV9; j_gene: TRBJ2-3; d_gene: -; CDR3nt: TGTGCCAGCAGCGTAGCGCTAGCGCCTAACGACGGTACGCAGTATTTT; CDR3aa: CASSVALAPNDGTQYF
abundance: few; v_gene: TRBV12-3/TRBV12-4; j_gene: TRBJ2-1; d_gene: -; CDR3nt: TGTGCCAGCAGCCCCATGGGTGCTGAGCAGTTCTTC; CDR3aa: CASSPMGAEQFF
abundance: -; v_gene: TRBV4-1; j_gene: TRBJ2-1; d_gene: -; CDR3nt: TGCGCCAGCAGCCAAGGTCAAGGGGCTAGTGGTTTATCGCAGTTCTTC; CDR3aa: CASSQGQGASGLSQFF
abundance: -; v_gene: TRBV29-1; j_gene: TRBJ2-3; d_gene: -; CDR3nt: TGCAGCGTGGCCAGGGTGTCTGGGGCAGATACGCAGTATTTT; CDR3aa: CSVARVSGADTQYF
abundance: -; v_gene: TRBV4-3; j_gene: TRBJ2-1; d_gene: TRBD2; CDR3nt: TGCGCCAGCAGCCAAGAGCGGTACCCCAGCGGGAGGGAGAGTTACAATGAGCAGTTCTTC; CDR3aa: CASSQERYPSGRESYNEQFF
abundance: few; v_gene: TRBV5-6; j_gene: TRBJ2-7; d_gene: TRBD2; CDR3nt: TGTGCCAGCAGCTCGGGACTAGCGATTGACGAGCAGTACTTC; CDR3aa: CASSSGLAIDEQYF